The clone carrying this TCR beta chain was recorded at least ten times. A second PCR of 7 to 11 cycles used a sample-barcoded 5' primer and a J-beta primer mix. MiXCR was run by TCRdb on the 5' RACE reads, yielding one entry per CDR3 protein. Seen here are about 1.7 million distinct CDR3 sequences, 28% observed once, and the top ten hold 7% to 9%. The source of the sample is a study of blood T cells in healthy people across ages. The CDR3 runs to 16 residues. CDR1 and CDR2 from the germline V gene are SGHTA and FQGNSA. The J segment lost 0 bases and the V segment lost 4 bases, leaving 2 bases of the junction unmatched.

The clonotype comes from a woman aged 30 to 39 in good health. What was sequenced was blood. The chain employs TRBV7-2 and TRBJ2-1; 11 bases align to TRBD2. The CDR3 bases are TGTGCCAGCAGCTCCACTAGCGGGAGCTCCTACAATGAGCAGTTCTTC. Protein product: CASSSTSGSSYNEQFF.